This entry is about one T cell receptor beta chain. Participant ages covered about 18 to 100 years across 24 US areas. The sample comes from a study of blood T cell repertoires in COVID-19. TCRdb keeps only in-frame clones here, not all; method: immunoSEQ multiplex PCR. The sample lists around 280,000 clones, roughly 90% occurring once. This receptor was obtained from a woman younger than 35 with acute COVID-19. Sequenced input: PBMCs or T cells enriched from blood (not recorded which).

CDR3 sequence reads: CASSRPGLANEQFF. As DNA, the CDR3 is TGTGCCAGTAGTAGACCGGGACTAGCGAATGAGCAGTTCTTC. The chain couples TRBV19 to TRBJ2-1; 10 bases fit TRBD2. Germline trimming cut 4 bases from V and 7 bases from J; bases unmatched to any gene: 4. The CDR3 runs 14 residues. Germline V gives CDR1 LNHDA, CDR2 SQIVND (reference sequence).